Presented here are 10 T cell receptor beta chains from one specimen sequenced in a study of beta chain features in type 1 diabetes. Study findings and constraints: Patients with Type 1 diabetes showed moderately but significantly shorter TCRB CDR3s in all four CD4+ subsets.

Since all of the isolated RNA was reverse transcribed, expressed TCRB transcripts were what got sequenced. Data came from immunoSEQ multiplex PCR; TCRdb stores just in-frame clones and leaves some out. The sample consists of 240,000 or so clones, 20% of them appearing once. For these TCRs, the target antigens are not known. Material: naive CD4+ T cells from blood. The receptors shown here come from a woman aged 35 to 49 with type 1 diabetes.

The chain employs TRBV4-1 and TRBJ1-4, with a possible D match to TRBD1 (6 bases). This CDR3 region has 15 residues. Germline CDR1 is MGHRA and CDR2 is YSYEKL. Between the trimmed V and J ends, which lost 4 bases and 2 bases, there was a span of 11 bases. CDR3 DNA: TGCGCCAGCAGCCGCCACAGGGATACTAATGAAAAACTGTTTTTT. Protein sequence: CASSRHRDTNEKLFF.

This clone was observed a few times. The chain is built from TRBV2 and TRBJ2-5, with a possible D match to TRBD2 (5 bases). The CDR3 spans 15 residues. V shed 1 base and J shed 4 bases, with 13 bases lying between them. Germline V gene sequence: CDR1 SNHLY, CDR2 FYNNEI. The CDR3 coding sequence is TGTGCCAGCAGTGAAGAGAGTAGCAGCGGAGAGACCCAGTACTTC. It is translated as CASSEESSSGETQYF.

V and J are TRBV7-2 and TRBJ1-5; D remains ambiguous. Germline V gene lookup returns CDR1 SGHTA and CDR2 FQGNSA. This CDR3 is 14 amino acids long. V was shortened by 5 bases and J by 5 bases, with 13 bases between the two germline ends. This CDR3 reads CASSRSGIDQPQHF. The CDR3 nucleotides are TGTGCCAGCAGCCGTTCGGGGATCGATCAGCCCCAGCATTTT.

The V call is TRBV2, the J call TRBJ2-3; 9 nucleotides align to TRBD1. V trimming: 6 bases; J trimming: 1 base; junction bases outside the gene matches: 8. Germline V gene sequence: CDR1 SNHLY, CDR2 FYNNEI. The CDR3 is 16 residues long. This chain's CDR3 is CASSGTGMTRTDTQYF. DNA for the CDR3: TGTGCCAGCAGCGGGACAGGGATGACCCGCACAGATACGCAGTATTTT. The full variable domain, rest sourced from reference TRBV2 and TRBJ2-3, is EPEVTQTPSHQVTQMGQEVILRCVPISNHLYFYWYRQILGQKVEFLVSFYNNEISEKSEIFDDQFSVERPDGSNFTLKIRSTKLEDSAMYFCASSGTGMTRTDTQYFGPGTRLTVL.

This chain uses TRBV29-1 with TRBJ2-7, with 8 bases lining up with TRBD2. The CDR3 spans 14 residues. J was trimmed by 3 bases and V by 4 bases; bases with no gene match: 8. CDR1 and CDR2 from the germline V gene are SQVTM and ANQGSEA. The CDR3 nucleotides read TGCAGCGTTGGCAACGGGAGGGCCGGCTACGAGCAGTACTTC. It translates to CSVGNGRAGYEQYF.

This clone was counted only a few times. The DNA for the CDR3 is TGTGCCAGCTCACCAGGCACAGGGCCAGATACGCAGTATTTT. Its protein is CASSPGTGPDTQYF. The chain combines TRBV18 with TRBJ2-3; D is perhaps TRBD1 (6 bases). Trimming took 2 bases from V and 4 from J, leaving 10 bases between them. Germline V CDR1 and CDR2: KGHSH, LQKENI. This CDR3 is built from 14 residues.

This clone turned up a few times. The CDR3 loop reads CAAWTGLSGANVLTF. The DNA for the CDR3 is TGTGCCGCATGGACAGGACTTTCTGGGGCCAACGTCCTGACTTTC. The rearrangement links TRBV6-5 to TRBJ2-6, with TRBD1 matching over 7 bases. The CDR3 consists of 15 residues. V lost 11 bases to trimming and J lost 1 base; unmatched junction nucleotides: 8. Germline CDR1 MNHEY, CDR2 SVGAGI.

This chain connects TRBV18 to TRBJ1-5; the match to TRBD1 covers 7 bases. CDR1 is KGHSH and CDR2 is LQKENI in the germline V gene. Trimming removed 4 bases from V and 3 bases from J; junction bases left unmatched: 6. The CDR3 is made up of 15 amino acids. In DNA form, the CDR3 reads TGTGCCAGCTCACGGGACAGCTTAGACAATCAGCCCCAGCATTTT. It encodes CASSRDSLDNQPQHF.

V and J are TRBV9 and TRBJ2-5; a weak D match, TRBD1 (6 bases). The CDR3 covers 13 residues. CDR1 is SGDLS and CDR2 is YYNGEE in the germline V gene. Trimming took off 4 bases at V and 3 bases at J, with 10 bases between the two ends. CDR3: CASSPRTEETQYF. The CDR3 nucleotides are TGTGCCAGCAGCCCCCGGACAGAAGAGACCCAGTACTTC.

J is TRBJ1-1 and V is TRBV5-1; D gene ambiguous. Trimming took 5 bases from V and 1 from J, leaving 9 bases between them. Germline-derived CDR1 and CDR2 are SGHRS and YFSETQ. The CDR3 consists of 13 residues. In nucleotides, the CDR3 is TGCGCCAGCAGTCCCGTCGGGAACACTGAAGCTTTCTTT. It codes for CASSPVGNTEAFF.